This T cell receptor beta chain is from a study of T-cell reconstitution after alpha-beta-depleted transplantation in children. TCRbeta library preparation incorporated unique molecular identifiers. TCRdb ran MiXCR on the PCR reads and lists one entry per CDR3 protein. The table has about 150,000 distinct CDR3 sequences, more than 9.5% seen once. This CDR3 contains 15 residues. The germline V gene encodes CDR1 SGHVS and CDR2 FNYEAQ. Trimming took 8 bases from V and 0 from J; bases not matched to a gene: 6. This clonotype was seen many times. This chain uses TRBV7-6 with TRBJ1-4, with 7 bases that match TRBD1. Source: PBMCs, taken before TCRalphabeta/CD19-depleted stem cell transplant. The TCR comes from a boy younger than 10 with acute myeloid leukemia, due to receive a stem cell transplant. This chain's CDR3 is CASRPGTATNEKLFF. The CDR3 nucleotides read TGTGCCAGCCGACCAGGGACAGCAACTAATGAAAAACTGTTTTTT.